Listed below are T cell receptor beta chains from one sample, sequenced in a study of T cell repertoires in ileal Crohn's disease. Here immunoSEQ multiplex PCR was the method, and the copy in TCRdb shows in-frame clones only, minus some. Of 2,000 to 2,500 clones detected, around three fifths appear once; the ten largest clones hold 10% to 13%. The sequenced material came from ileal tissue. All receptors derive from an adult with Crohn's disease. Both conserved end residues are trimmed from each CDR3. The order of the fields is V gene, CDR3 protein.

V gene: TRBV6-1
CDR3 protein: ASSEHRFDGGGYT

V gene: TRBV5-1
CDR3 protein: ASSPGHRNTEAF

V gene: TRBV30
CDR3 protein: AWSRQGLSYEQY

V gene: TRBV19
CDR3 protein: ASSTGTGGALGEKLF

V gene: TRBV7-9
CDR3 protein: ASSLGSAYEQY

V gene: TRBV28
CDR3 protein: ASTNRGGGRNQPQH

V gene: TRBV2
CDR3 protein: ASSMQGAPNSPLH

V gene: TRBV7-9
CDR3 protein: ASSPNRVEGYT

V gene: TRBV5-1
CDR3 protein: ASSDPQGQETQY

V gene: TRBV7-2
CDR3 protein: ASSLELYTEAF

V gene: TRBV10-1
CDR3 protein: ASSRDSNQPQH

V gene: TRBV11-2
CDR3 protein: ASSPPVGPARYGYT

V gene: TRBV11-2
CDR3 protein: ASSLVRGRSYEQY

V gene: TRBV28
CDR3 protein: ASSLARAVDGYT

V gene: TRBV4-1
CDR3 protein: ASSPESYGYT